In this sample, the clone carrying this TCR beta chain turned up a few times. These data originate in a study of blood T cell repertoires in COVID-19. In the original processing: Amplification of reference gene primers was used by the study to estimate nucleated cell counts. Generated by immunoSEQ multiplex PCR, the TCRdb table keeps only in-frame clones and is missing some. V and J calls and clone size come straight from that table; D and trimming were deduced from the DNA. The repertoire has approximately 220,000 clones, more than 85% of them found once; the top ten carry approximately 0.7%. CDR1 MNHEY and CDR2 SMNVEV come from the germline V gene (reference sequence). Trimming stripped 8 bases from V and 2 bases from J, with 13 bases between. The CDR3 extends over 13 amino acids.

The receptor was derived from a man between 40 and 49 years old with acute or convalescent COVID-19. The sample was peripheral blood. This chain joins TRBV27 and TRBJ2-7; D possibly corresponds to TRBD2 (5 bases). CDR3 DNA: TGTGCCAGCGCCGGAGGAGGAGCCTACGAGCAGTACTTC. This encodes CASAGGGAYEQYF.